This T cell receptor (beta chain) originates from a study of neoadjuvant anti-PD-1 for oral cavity cancer. In the study overall: Non-progressing patients received a fourth nivolumab dose near day 43, then surgery on days 50-56. General study findings and limits: Each response group had just a few patients in TCR analyses.

Most tumor samples had about 4.8 ug input DNA in two replicates. The assay was immunoSEQ multiplex PCR, and TCRdb's table has in-frame clones only and misses some. The table has about 12,000 clones, over 50% seen once. Patients had HPV-negative, locally advanced oral cavity squamous cell carcinoma. Details on this clone: Antigen: not known.

The CDR3 sequence is 15 residues long. The V and J ends lost 7 bases and 4 bases, in that order; junction bases with no gene match: 11. From germline, CDR1 is MNHEY and CDR2 SVGAGI. V gene TRBV6-5 combines with J gene TRBJ1-1; 8 nucleotides line up with TRBD1. The TCR comes from a person between 40 and 80 years old with oral cavity squamous cell carcinoma. The sequencing used tumor tissue, collected before nivolumab (anti-PD-1) treatment. The CDR3 sequence: CASTERQGRGTEAFF. CDR3 sequence (DNA): TGTGCCAGCACCGAAAGACAGGGGAGAGGCACTGAAGCTTTCTTT.